Below, 28 T cell receptor beta chains from the same sample are listed, as sequenced in a study of tumor-infiltrating lymphocytes in primary liver carcinoma. RNA isolated from unsorted whole blood supplied the blood RNA, with germline DNA also extracted. TCR beta cDNA came from approximately 490 ng total RNA, primed with a constant-region primer. Three nested multiplex PCR rounds of slightly modified ARM-PCR generated TCR beta libraries. Running 9 to 11 cycles apiece, the first two PCR rounds relied on TRBV1-TRBV30 forward primers together with a C-beta reverse primer. TCRdb ran MiXCR on the multiplex PCR reads and lists one entry per CDR3 protein. The sample has approximately 210,000 distinct CDR3 sequences, less than 75% seen once. Source material: peripheral blood. The receptors were sampled from a woman in her sixties with primary liver carcinoma and hepatitis B virus infection.

The chain links TRBV6-1 to TRBJ1-3; no clear D. This CDR3 has 14 residues. The V gene's germline CDR1 is MNHNS and CDR2 SASEGT. V was pared by 0 bases and J by 4 bases, with 7 bases between. The CDR3 region is CASSEAHPGNTIYF. The CDR3 DNA sequence: TGTGCCAGCAGTGAAGCTCATCCGGGAAACACCATATATTTT.

This clonotype was seen a handful of times. V usage is TRBV5-1 and J usage is TRBJ2-7; D gene unclear. The germline V and J ends were trimmed by 2 bases and 5 bases, with 20 bases remaining between them. The CDR3 totals 16 residues. Per the germline V gene, CDR1 is SGHRS and CDR2 is YFSETQ. The CDR3 spells CASSFPRTASIDEQYF. In DNA, the CDR3 is TGCGCCAGCAGCTTTCCCCGGACCGCTTCGATTGACGAGCAGTACTTC.

The chain combines TRBV6-5 with TRBJ2-1, with D unresolved. Germline V gene sequence: CDR1 MNHEY, CDR2 SVGAGI. Trimming shortened V by 5 bases and J by 8 bases, and 16 bases separated the two germline ends. This CDR3 has 14 amino acids. The CDR3 bases are TGTGCCAGCAGTGGACCGCGACTCCTCGATGAGCAGTTCTTC. As protein: CASSGPRLLDEQFF.

To note about this clonotype: A much larger clone lies one base from this, so it may be a read error. CDR3 nucleotide sequence: TGTGCCAGCAGCTTAGGGGTGGGTGGAGCTTTCTTT. Its protein product is CASSLGVGGAFF. The rearrangement joins TRBV7-8 to TRBJ1-1; D is uncertain. CDR3 length: 12 residues. Germline assignment: CDR1 SGHVS and CDR2 FQNEAQ. Trimming pared 1 base from V and 10 bases from J, leaving 10 bases between.

Details on this clonotype: A clone one base away is much larger, so this may be a read error. The rearrangement uses TRBV4-2 and TRBJ2-1; perhaps TRBD2 as D (7 bases). The CDR3 runs to 16 residues. The germline V gene encodes CDR1 LGHNA and CDR2 YNFKEQ. The DNA of the CDR3 is TGTGCCAGCAGCGGCCAGGGGAGGGCCAGCTACAATGAGCAGCTCTTC. It is translated as CASSGQGRASYNEQLF.

Note on this clonotype: A read error may explain this, as a much larger clone is one base away. The chain has TRBV12-3 or TRBV12-4 and TRBJ2-6, with a possible D match to TRBD1 (5 bases). This CDR3 is built from 14 residues. The CDR3 spells CASRLSSGANILTF. CDR3 sequence (DNA): TGTGCCAGCAGGTTGAGCTCTGGGGCCAACATCCTGACTTTC.

The chain recombines TRBV6-1 with TRBJ2-5, with D unclear. Germline V CDR1 and CDR2: MNHNS, SASEGT. The CDR3 loop spans 13 amino acids. Trimming pared 5 bases from V and 3 bases from J, leaving 10 bases between. CDR3 nucleotide sequence: TGTGCCAGCAGTCAAGACCCAGAAGAGACCCAGTACTTC. Protein product: CASSQDPEETQYF.

This clonotype was observed once. This chain links TRBV29-1 with TRBJ2-5; 7 positions agree with TRBD1. J lost 5 bases, V lost 3 bases, and 6 bases had no gene match. The germline V gene has CDR1 SQVTM and CDR2 ANQGSEA. This CDR3 has 13 amino acids. CDR3 amino acids: CSVDEQGMETQYF. The CDR3, as DNA: TGCAGCGTTGACGAACAGGGGATGGAGACCCAGTACTTC.

In the case of this clonotype: At one end, the junction sequence differs from germline, possibly due to a read error. J is TRBJ1-2 and V is TRBV29-1; D is ambiguous. Germline CDR1 and CDR2: SQVTM and ANQGSEA. This CDR3 is built from 15 residues. The CDR3: CIVGSGYLFNYGYTF. CDR3 DNA: TGCATCGTTGGATCTGGTTACCTTTTTAACTATGGCTACACCTTC.

As for this clonotype: This may arise from a read error, as a much more abundant clone is one base away. This chain uses TRBV29-1 with TRBJ2-6, with 11 bases aligning to TRBD1. This CDR3 contains 17 residues. CDR1 is SQVTM, CDR2 ANQGSEA, per germline. This CDR3 reads CGVAGDRGAAGANVLTF. For the CDR3, the DNA is TGCGGCGTTGCCGGGGACAGGGGGGCTGCTGGGGCCAACGTCCTGACTTTC.

Points on this clonotype: Compared with germline, one end of the junction differs, possibly owing to a read error. The rearrangement links TRBV11-2 to TRBJ2-3, with a possible D match to TRBD2 (6 bases). Germline CDR1 SGHAT, CDR2 FQNNGV. The CDR3 has 15 residues. As DNA, the CDR3 is TGTGCCAGCAGCTTGGGCGGGATCAACACAGATACGAAGTATTTT. Amino acids: CASSLGGINTDTKYF.

This clonotype was observed a single time. This may arise from a read error, as a much more abundant clone is one base away. The chain combines TRBV10-1 with TRBJ2-2, with D perhaps matching TRBD2 (5 bases). With 6 bases removed from V and 1 base from J, the gap between germline ends came to 21 bases. From germline, CDR1 is WNHNN and CDR2 SYGVQD (reference sequence). The CDR3 has 18 residues. CDR3 in DNA: TGCGCCAGCAGCCAAGATCCTAGCAGGAGGATGAACACCGGGGAGCTGTTTTTT. This sequence encodes CASSQDPSRRMNTGELFF.

The CDR3, as DNA: TGTGCCACCAGTGATCCGGTGGACGGATCCTATGGCTACACCTTC. Translation gives CATSDPVDGSYGYTF. The rearrangement links TRBV24-1 to TRBJ1-2, with D uncertain. Trimming removed 3 bases at V and 4 bases at J, with 14 bases between. From germline, CDR1 is KGHDR and CDR2 SFDVKD. The CDR3 has 15 amino acids.

J is TRBJ2-7 and V is TRBV29-1; TRBD2 matches 13 bases. Germline V gene lookup returns CDR1 SQVTM and CDR2 ANQGSEA. J gave up 8 bases and V 6 bases, and 7 bases lay outside the gene matches. CDR3 length: 13 residues. CDR3 nucleotide sequence: TGCAGCGTGACGGGACTAGCGGGATCACAGCAGTACTTC. Translating it yields CSVTGLAGSQQYF.

This clonotype was found a few times. The chain carries TRBV5-1 and TRBJ1-2, with TRBD1 as a possible D gene (5 bases). Trimming stripped 1 base from V and 4 bases from J, with 14 bases between. Germline V lookup: CDR1 SGHRS, CDR2 YFSETQ. The CDR3 sequence is 15 residues long. The CDR3 is CASSLSVGTAYGYTF. The CDR3 DNA reads as TGCGCCAGCAGCTTGTCCGTGGGGACGGCCTATGGCTACACCTTC.

In the case of this clonotype: At one of its ends the junction is not consistent with the germline gene, which may arise from a read error. The DNA for the CDR3 is TGTGTCAGCAGATTGGTGGAGACCCAGTACTTC. Its translation: CVSRLVETQYF. J is TRBJ2-5 and V is TRBV12-3 or TRBV12-4; no firm D call. There are 11 residues in the CDR3.

This clonotype was recorded only once. This chain connects TRBV10-3 to TRBJ2-7, with 8 bases matching TRBD2. The CDR3 covers 14 residues. Germline V gene data show CDR1 as ENHRY and CDR2 as SYGVKD. With 6 bases clipped from V and 3 bases from J, the junction kept 7 bases outside the gene matches. Here the CDR3 reads CAIRIPGTSYEQYF. For the CDR3, the DNA is TGTGCCATCAGGATCCCCGGGACTAGCTACGAGCAGTACTTC.

A remark on this clonotype: A read error is possible here, since a much larger clone lies one base away. The chain carries TRBV12-3 or TRBV12-4 and TRBJ2-3; the match to TRBD2 covers 7 bases. The CDR3 has 18 residues. V lost 7 bases, J lost 0 bases, and 16 bases stayed unmatched. As DNA, the CDR3 is TGTGCCAGCACCTCCGGCGGGAGAGAGGTGGTGAGCACAGATACGCAGTATTTT. The encoded protein is CASTSGGREVVSTDTQYF.

The genes are TRBV10-2 and TRBJ1-3, with no clear D. The CDR3 extends over 13 amino acids. Between the trimmed V and J ends, which lost 4 bases and 3 bases, there was a span of 7 bases. From germline, CDR1 is WSHSY and CDR2 SAAADI. For the CDR3, the DNA is TGCGCCAGCAGTGGCAGTATTGGAAACACCATATATTTT. Translating it yields CASSGSIGNTIYF.

This clonotype appeared many times. CDR3 sequence (DNA): TGCAGCGTTGAGGTGGAGCTCCATGGCTACACCTTC. Its translation: CSVEVELHGYTF. The genes are TRBV29-1 and TRBJ1-2; the D is unclear. Trimming removed 3 bases at V and 6 bases at J, with 11 bases between. The CDR3 loop spans 12 amino acids. CDR1 is SQVTM, CDR2 ANQGSEA, per germline.

This clonotype was seen only once. A much larger clone lies a single base off, so this may be a read error. V usage is TRBV6-5 and J usage is TRBJ2-7; TRBD1 agrees at 9 bases. The CDR3 consists of 14 residues. Germline V gene lookup returns CDR1 MNHEY and CDR2 SVGAGI. Here the CDR3 DNA reads TGTGCCAGCAGTTACCGGACAGGGGTCCACGAGCACTACTTC. It yields the protein CASSYRTGVHEHYF.

The chain recombines TRBV11-2 with TRBJ2-1, with TRBD2 identical over 7 bases. CDR3 length: 17 residues. V was clipped by 5 bases and J by 10 bases; unmatched bases: 20. Germline V lookup: CDR1 SGHAT, CDR2 FQNNGV. The CDR3 reads CASSMRLAGGPGDEQFF. CDR3 sequence (DNA): TGTGCCAGCAGCATGAGACTAGCAGGAGGGCCGGGGGACGAGCAGTTCTTC.

In this sample, this clonotype turned up many times. The rearrangement joins TRBV7-3 to TRBJ1-5; D is unclear. The CDR3 spans 15 residues. The V gene's germline CDR1 is SGHTA and CDR2 FQGTGA. With 0 bases removed from V and 6 bases from J, the gap between germline ends came to 12 bases. CDR3 DNA sequence: TGTGCCAGCAGCTTAACGGGTCAGCCGGGTCAGCCCCAGCATTTT. It yields the protein CASSLTGQPGQPQHF.

Note on this clonotype: A much larger clone differs from this one at a single base, so this may be a read error. Because it lacks the conserved phenylalanine or tryptophan at the end, this CDR3 is likely a read error. This sequence joins TRBV6-5 and TRBJ1-3, with D possibly being TRBD1 (5 bases). The CDR3 spans 17 residues. Trimming took off 5 bases at V and 0 bases at J, with 17 bases between the two ends. Germline V gene lookup returns CDR1 MNHEY and CDR2 SVGAGI. CDR3 coding DNA: TGTGCCAGCAGTCGAGCCTTAACAGGACCCTCTGGAAACACCATATATTAT. Encoded protein: CASSRALTGPSGNTIYY.

This clonotype has just a few counts. V usage is TRBV7-8 and J usage is TRBJ1-5; D uncertain. CDR1 and CDR2 from the germline V gene are SGHVS and FQNEAQ. Trimming took off 5 bases at V and 7 bases at J, with 9 bases between the two ends. CDR3 size: 12 residues. DNA for the CDR3: TGTGCCAGCAGCCACACGCGGCAGCCCCAGCATTTT. Translation: CASSHTRQPQHF.

Concerning this clonotype: Sequence at one end of the junction differs from germline and may be a read error. The chain has TRBV11-2 and TRBJ2-2, with D perhaps assigned TRBD1 or TRBD2 (6 bases each). The CDR3 sequence is 15 residues long. Germline CDR1 and CDR2: SGHAT and FQNNGV. Here the CDR3 DNA reads TGTGCCAGCAGCGCCCGACAGGTAGGGACTGGGGACCTGTTTTTT. Translation: CASSARQVGTGDLFF.

This clonotype has only one observation. Relative to the germline gene, one junction end is altered; a read error may explain this. The chain has TRBV6-1 and TRBJ1-5; no clear D gene. The CDR3 runs 16 residues. Germline CDR1 and CDR2: MNHNS and SASEGT. CDR3 region: CASSHQGARFNEPQHF. The CDR3 DNA reads as TGTGCCAGCAGTCACCAAGGCGCACGGTTCAATGAGCCCCAGCATTTT.

This clonotype has a count of ten or more. The gene calls are TRBV5-1 and TRBJ2-1; a possible D gene is TRBD1 (6 bases). CDR1 SGHRS and CDR2 YFSETQ come from the germline V gene. This CDR3 contains 14 residues. Trimming stripped 3 bases from V and 0 bases from J, with 7 bases between. CDR3: CASSSDSSYNEQFF. DNA for the CDR3: TGCGCCAGCAGCTCGGACAGCTCCTACAATGAGCAGTTCTTC.